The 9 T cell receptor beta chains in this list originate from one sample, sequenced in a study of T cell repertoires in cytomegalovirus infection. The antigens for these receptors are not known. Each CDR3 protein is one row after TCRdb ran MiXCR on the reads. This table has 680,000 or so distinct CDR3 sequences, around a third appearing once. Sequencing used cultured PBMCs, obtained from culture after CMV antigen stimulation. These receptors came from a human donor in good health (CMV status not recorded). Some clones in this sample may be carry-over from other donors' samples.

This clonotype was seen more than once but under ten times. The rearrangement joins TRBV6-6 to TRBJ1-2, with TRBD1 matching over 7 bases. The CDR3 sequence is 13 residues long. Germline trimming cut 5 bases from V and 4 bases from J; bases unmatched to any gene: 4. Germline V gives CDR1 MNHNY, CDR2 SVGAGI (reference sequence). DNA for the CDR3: TGTGCCAGCAGTCCGGACAGGCCCTATGGCTACACCTTC. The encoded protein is CASSPDRPYGYTF.

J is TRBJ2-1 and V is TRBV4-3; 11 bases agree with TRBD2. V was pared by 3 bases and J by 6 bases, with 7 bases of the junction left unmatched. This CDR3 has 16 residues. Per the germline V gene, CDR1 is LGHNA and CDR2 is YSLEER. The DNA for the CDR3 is TGCGCCAGCAGCCAGTACCTAGCGGGAGGCGGCAATGAGCAGTTCTTC. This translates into CASSQYLAGGGNEQFF.

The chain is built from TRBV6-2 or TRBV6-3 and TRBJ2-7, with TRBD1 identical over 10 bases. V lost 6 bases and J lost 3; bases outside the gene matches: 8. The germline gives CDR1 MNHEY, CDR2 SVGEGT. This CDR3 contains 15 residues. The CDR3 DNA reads TGTGCCAGCAGGACCGGGACAGGGGACCACTACGAGCAGTACTTC. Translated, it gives CASRTGTGDHYEQYF.

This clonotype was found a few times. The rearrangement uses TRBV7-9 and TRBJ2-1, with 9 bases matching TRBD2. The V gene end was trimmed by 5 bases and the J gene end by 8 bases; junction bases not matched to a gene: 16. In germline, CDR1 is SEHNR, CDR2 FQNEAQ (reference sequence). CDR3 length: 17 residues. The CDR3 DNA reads TGTGCCAGCAGCGCCCCCGGGGTTAGCGGGAGTCTCCATGAGCAGTTCTTC. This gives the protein CASSAPGVSGSLHEQFF.

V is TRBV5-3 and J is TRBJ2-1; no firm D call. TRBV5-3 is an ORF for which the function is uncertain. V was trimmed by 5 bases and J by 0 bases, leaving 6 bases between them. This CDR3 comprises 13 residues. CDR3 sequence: CARRVRSYNEQFF. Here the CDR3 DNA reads TGTGCCAGAAGGGTGCGCTCCTACAATGAGCAGTTCTTC.

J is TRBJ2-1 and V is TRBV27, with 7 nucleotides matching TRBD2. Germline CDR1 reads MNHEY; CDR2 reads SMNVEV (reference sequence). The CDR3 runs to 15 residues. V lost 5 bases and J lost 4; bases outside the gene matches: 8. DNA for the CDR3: TGTGCCAGCAGTGATCGGGGGGATCCGTACAATGAGCAGTTCTTC. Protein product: CASSDRGDPYNEQFF.

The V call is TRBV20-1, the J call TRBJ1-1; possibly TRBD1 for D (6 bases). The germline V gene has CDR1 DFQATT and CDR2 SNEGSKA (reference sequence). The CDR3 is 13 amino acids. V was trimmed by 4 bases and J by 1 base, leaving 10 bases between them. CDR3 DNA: TGCAGTGCTATGGACAGCTCGAACACTGAAGCTTTCTTT. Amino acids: CSAMDSSNTEAFF.

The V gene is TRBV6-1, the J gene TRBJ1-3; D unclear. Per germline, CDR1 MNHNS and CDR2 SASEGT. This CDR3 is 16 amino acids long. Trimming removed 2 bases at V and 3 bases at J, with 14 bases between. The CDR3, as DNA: TGTGCCAGCAGTGAACGAGATGGGGTCGGTGGAAACACCATATATTTT. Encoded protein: CASSERDGVGGNTIYF.

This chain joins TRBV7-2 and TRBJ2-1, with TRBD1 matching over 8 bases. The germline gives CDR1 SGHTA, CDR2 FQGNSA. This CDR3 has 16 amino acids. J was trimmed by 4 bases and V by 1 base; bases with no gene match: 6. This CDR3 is CASSLVGQGRYNEQFF. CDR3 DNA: TGTGCCAGCAGCTTAGTTGGACAGGGCCGTTACAATGAGCAGTTCTTC.